This T cell receptor beta chain was profiled in a study of beta chain features in type 1 diabetes. General study points: Moderate but significant shortening of TCRB CDR3s was recorded in all four CD4+ subsets from Type 1 diabetes patients.

In its sample, this clone was seen a few times. Antigen specificity is unknown. TCRB transcripts that were expressed got sequenced, as all of the isolated RNA had been reverse transcribed. Using immunoSEQ multiplex PCR, the repertoire was profiled, and TCRdb retains in-frame clones only, with some absent. The table includes 300,000 to 400,000 clones, roughly a tenth detected once. Germline V gene lookup returns CDR1 SGHRS and CDR2 YFSETQ. The CDR3 has 13 residues. The V gene lost 5 bases and the J gene lost 0 bases, with 8 bases spanning the gap. J is TRBJ1-1 and V is TRBV5-1; D gene ambiguous. What was sequenced was central memory CD4+ T cells from blood. This receptor was taken from a man aged 25-45 years with type 1 diabetes. The CDR3 coding sequence is TGCGCCAGCAGAACAGACATGAACACTGAAGCTTTCTTT. Translating it yields CASRTDMNTEAFF.